This passage covers 10 T cell receptor beta chains from one sample sequenced in a study of cytomegalovirus exposure and HLA in healthy donors. PCR amplification relied on 60 Vbeta primers (plus 13 Jbeta primers). TCRdb keeps only in-frame clones here, not all; method: immunoSEQ multiplex PCR. The table shows approximately 210,000 clones, with more than 75% occurring only once. Specimen: PBMCs. These receptors came from a man aged 35-49 years in good health and CMV-seropositive.

This clone appeared a few times. This rearrangement joins TRBV5-6 to TRBJ2-2; D is unresolved. The ends were cut back, 4 bases at V and 0 bases at J, with 7 bases in the middle. From germline, CDR1 is SGHDT and CDR2 YYEEEE. The CDR3 is made up of 14 amino acids. The CDR3, as DNA: TGTGCCAGCAGCCCGAGGACGAACACCGGGGAGCTGTTTTTT. This codes for CASSPRTNTGELFF.

The chain uses TRBV6-5 and TRBJ1-5, with a weak D call TRBD1 (5 bases). Trimming took 7 bases from V and 1 from J, leaving 8 bases between them. CDR3 size: 13 residues. Germline CDR1 MNHEY, CDR2 SVGAGI. The CDR3 protein is CASKGASNQPQHF. CDR3 DNA: TGTGCCAGCAAAGGGGCGAGCAATCAGCCCCAGCATTTT.

The chain carries TRBV29-1 and TRBJ1-2, with D perhaps TRBD1 (6 bases). Trimming removed 6 bases from V and 2 bases from J, with 13 bases in between. CDR1 SQVTM and CDR2 ANQGSEA come from the germline V gene. CDR3 size: 13 residues. The CDR3 sequence is CSVGRTENYGYTF. CDR3 in DNA: TGCAGCGTCGGCCGGACAGAAAACTATGGCTACACCTTC.

This rearrangement joins TRBV4-1 to TRBJ2-1; 11 bases line up with TRBD2. Unmatched junction bases numbered 8, after V lost 1 base and J lost 6 bases. In germline, CDR1 is MGHRA, CDR2 YSYEKL. This CDR3 is built from 17 residues. The CDR3 nucleotides are TGCGCCAGCAGCCAAGGTGAGGTAGCGGGAGGGGGCAATGAGCAGTTCTTC. The encoded protein is CASSQGEVAGGGNEQFF.

The sample holds one count of this clone. This chain links TRBV27 with TRBJ1-1; 7 bases fit TRBD1. V trimming: 4 bases; J trimming: 5 bases; junction bases outside the gene matches: 7. Germline assignment: CDR1 MNHEY and CDR2 SMNVEV (reference sequence). The CDR3 runs to 14 residues. CDR3 sequence reads: CASSSDTGATEAFF. The CDR3 region has the DNA TGTGCCAGCAGTTCGGACACAGGGGCAACTGAAGCTTTCTTT.

The V and J genes are TRBV27 and TRBJ1-5; a weak D match, TRBD1 (5 bases). V was shortened by 5 bases and J by 1 base, with 15 bases between the two germline ends. Per germline, CDR1 MNHEY and CDR2 SMNVEV (reference sequence). The CDR3 has 16 residues. CDR3 bases: TGTGCCAGCAGTACCCGATCAGGGTCGAGCAATCAGCCCCAGCATTTT. It translates to CASSTRSGSSNQPQHF.

The gene calls are TRBV9 and TRBJ2-1, with 13 bases lining up with TRBD2. The V segment lost 3 bases and the J segment 3 bases; nucleotides outside the gene matches: 12. The germline CDR1 and CDR2 sequences are SGDLS and YYNGEE. CDR3 length equals 19 residues. CDR3 coding DNA: TGTGCCAGCAGCGCGTGGACTAGCGGGAGTCGGTGGGGCTACAATGAGCAGTTCTTC. It specifies CASSAWTSGSRWGYNEQFF. Full variable domain (remainder filled in from reference TRBV9 and TRBJ2-1): DSGVTQTPKHLITATGQRVTLRCSPRSGDLSVYWYQQSLDQGLQFLIQYYNGEERAKGNILERFSAQQFPDLHSELNLSSLELGDSALYFCASSAWTSGSRWGYNEQFFGPGTRLTVL.

The chain joins TRBV28 to TRBJ1-6, with unresolved D. The CDR3 has 16 amino acids. Germline V gene sequence: CDR1 MDHEN, CDR2 SYDVKM. V was cut by 5 bases and J by 8 bases, with 19 bases left in between. CDR3 DNA: TGTGCCAGCAGTCGTTTTGACCCGACCGGGTATTCACCCCTCCACTTT. This sequence encodes CASSRFDPTGYSPLHF.

The gene calls are TRBV6-1 and TRBJ2-6, with D perhaps TRBD2 (5 bases). CDR1 MNHNS and CDR2 SASEGT come from the germline V gene. The CDR3 is made up of 18 amino acids. With 1 base removed from V and 2 bases from J, the gap between germline ends came to 15 bases. In nucleotides, the CDR3 is TGTGCCAGCAGTGAAGATGAGGGAGTCTATACTGGGGCCAACGTCCTGACTTTC. This sequence encodes CASSEDEGVYTGANVLTF.

The rearrangement links TRBV6-5 to TRBJ2-3; D is undetermined. CDR1 and CDR2 from the germline V gene are MNHEY and SVGAGI. The CDR3 has 13 residues. V lost 0 bases to trimming and J lost 4 bases, with 5 bases between them. This CDR3 reads CASSYSEADTQYF. In DNA, the CDR3 is TGTGCCAGCAGTTACTCAGAGGCAGATACGCAGTATTTT.